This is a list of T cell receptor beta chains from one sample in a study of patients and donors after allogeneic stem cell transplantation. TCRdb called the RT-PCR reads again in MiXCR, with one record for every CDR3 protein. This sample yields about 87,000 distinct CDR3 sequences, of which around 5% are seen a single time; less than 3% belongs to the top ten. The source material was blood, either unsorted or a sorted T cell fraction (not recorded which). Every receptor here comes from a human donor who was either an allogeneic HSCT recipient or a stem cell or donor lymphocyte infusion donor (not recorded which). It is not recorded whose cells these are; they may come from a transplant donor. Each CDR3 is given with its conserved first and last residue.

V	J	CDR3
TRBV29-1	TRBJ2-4	CSVQSGLNIQYF
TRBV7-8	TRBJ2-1	CASRATVSSYNEQFF
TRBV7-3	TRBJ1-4	CASSDGGKLFF
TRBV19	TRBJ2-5	CASRRGGQETQYF
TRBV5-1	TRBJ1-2	CASSPGTGNYGYTF
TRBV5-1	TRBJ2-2	CASSLRGSTNTGELFF
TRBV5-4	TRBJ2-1	CASSPGIFRGRHNEQFF
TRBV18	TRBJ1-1	CASLGDTEAFF
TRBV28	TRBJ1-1	CASSERGGDTEAFF
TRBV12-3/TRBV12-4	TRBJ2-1	CASSLGLPANNEQFF
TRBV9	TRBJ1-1	CASSRAGLLNTEAFF
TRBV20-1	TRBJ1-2	CSASRTGFRGYTF
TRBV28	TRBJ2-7	CATTTHGNEQYF
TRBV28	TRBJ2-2	CASSLRLAVTGELFF